The sequence of this T cell receptor (beta chain) was determined in a study of T cells in Graves' hyperthyroidism and ophthalmopathy. Whole-study findings and limits: The blood repertoire included most of the expanded thyroid clonotypes above 0.001. The model made its ophthalmopathy prediction, and onset followed a median approximately 7 months later.

Diagnoses were established using clinical symptoms, serum thyroxine and TRAb, thyroid ultrasound and orbital computed tomography. Amplification of TCR beta CDR3 regions was performed using RNA transcripts as template. With the HTBI primer set, the TCR CDR3 went through a first round of RT-PCR. MiXCR, applied by TCRdb to the multiplex PCR reads, yields one record per CDR3 protein. The sample contains roughly 500,000 distinct CDR3 sequences, 46% of which appear only once. To note about this clonotype: Its target is unknown.

The germline V gene encodes CDR1 SNHLY and CDR2 FYNNEI. This CDR3 contains 15 residues. With 8 bases removed from V and 3 bases from J, the gap between germline ends came to 20 bases. The sequence came from an adult woman with Graves' disease, either hyperthyroidism or ophthalmopathy (not recorded which). V and J are TRBV2 and TRBJ2-7, with TRBD2 as a possible D gene (6 bases). Sequencing input: peripheral blood or thyroid tissue (not recorded which). CDR3 region: CASAGYAVINYEQYF. CDR3 bases: TGTGCCAGCGCGGGGTATGCGGTCATCAACTACGAGCAGTACTTC. Full variable domain (rest looked up from reference TRBV2 and TRBJ2-7): EPEVTQTPSHQVTQMGQEVILRCVPISNHLYFYWYRQILGQKVEFLVSFYNNEISEKSEIFDDQFSVERPDGSNFTLKIRSTKLEDSAMYFCASAGYAVINYEQYFGPGTRLTVT.